Listed below are T cell receptor beta chains from one sample, sequenced in a study of T cells in Graves' hyperthyroidism and ophthalmopathy. Each CDR3 protein is one row after TCRdb ran MiXCR on the multiplex PCR reads. The data contain approximately 510,000 distinct CDR3 sequences, around 21% of them singletons. The source material was blood. These receptors were obtained from a young man with Graves' hyperthyroidism. Each CDR3 is given with its conserved first and last residue. A D gene is named only where the DNA matches it firmly. A row's size may be missing; if present it is once, few, many or a size class.

d_gene: -
v_gene: TRBV20-1
j_gene: TRBJ1-2
abundance: many
CDR3aa: CSARDPTRQDRYGYTF
CDR3nt: TGCAGTGCTAGAGACCCGACCCGACAGGACCGGTATGGCTACACCTTC

d_gene: TRBD2
v_gene: TRBV7-2
j_gene: TRBJ2-7
abundance: -
CDR3aa: CASSLGASGSYEQYF
CDR3nt: TGTGCCAGCAGCTTAGGAGCTAGCGGCTCCTACGAGCAGTACTTC

d_gene: TRBD1
v_gene: TRBV29-1
j_gene: TRBJ1-2
abundance: -
CDR3aa: CSVSGTGFGYTF
CDR3nt: TGCAGCGTCTCCGGGACAGGGTTTGGCTACACCTTC

d_gene: -
v_gene: TRBV24-1
j_gene: TRBJ1-2
abundance: many
CDR3aa: CATSQGPHGYTF
CDR3nt: TGTGCCACCAGTCAGGGTCCACATGGCTACACCTTC

d_gene: -
v_gene: TRBV4-1
j_gene: TRBJ1-5
abundance: many
CDR3aa: CASSQRQGGNQPQHF
CDR3nt: TGCGCCAGCAGCCAACGGCAGGGAGGTAATCAGCCCCAGCATTTT

d_gene: -
v_gene: TRBV7-8
j_gene: TRBJ1-5
abundance: many
CDR3aa: CASSFTGTSNQPQHF
CDR3nt: TGTGCCAGCAGCTTTACAGGGACCAGCAATCAGCCCCAGCATTTT

d_gene: TRBD1
v_gene: TRBV12-3/TRBV12-4
j_gene: TRBJ2-5
abundance: many
CDR3aa: CASSLTGGWETQYF
CDR3nt: TGTGCCAGCAGTTTAACAGGGGGCTGGGAGACCCAGTACTTC

d_gene: TRBD2
v_gene: TRBV24-1
j_gene: TRBJ2-4
abundance: many
CDR3aa: CATGRGAKNIQYF
CDR3nt: TGTGCCACCGGGCGGGGGGCCAAAAACATTCAGTACTTC

d_gene: TRBD2
v_gene: TRBV4-1
j_gene: TRBJ2-3
abundance: -
CDR3aa: CASSQTLSGGGADTQYF
CDR3nt: TGCGCCAGCAGCCAGACCCTTAGCGGGGGGGGAGCAGATACGCAGTATTTT

d_gene: -
v_gene: TRBV24-1
j_gene: TRBJ1-2
abundance: -
CDR3aa: CATSDSGTYGYTF
CDR3nt: TGTGCCACCAGTGATTCGGGCACCTATGGCTACACCTTC

d_gene: -
v_gene: TRBV28
j_gene: TRBJ1-1
abundance: many
CDR3aa: CASMTRRDLWTEAFF
CDR3nt: TGTGCCAGCATGACGAGGCGGGACCTTTGGACTGAAGCTTTCTTT

d_gene: -
v_gene: TRBV30
j_gene: TRBJ2-7
abundance: many
CDR3aa: CAWSVGQGSSYEQYF
CDR3nt: TGTGCCTGGAGTGTAGGGCAGGGGAGCTCCTACGAGCAGTACTTC

d_gene: TRBD1
v_gene: TRBV6-1
j_gene: TRBJ1-2
abundance: many
CDR3aa: CASTPQGAADGYTF
CDR3nt: TGTGCCAGCACCCCCCAGGGGGCGGCGGATGGCTACACCTTC

d_gene: TRBD2
v_gene: TRBV20-1
j_gene: TRBJ2-7
abundance: -
CDR3aa: CSATSGGVYEQYF
CDR3nt: TGCAGTGCTACGAGCGGGGGGGTCTACGAGCAGTACTTC

d_gene: -
v_gene: TRBV7-8
j_gene: TRBJ1-1
abundance: many
CDR3aa: CASSSGTSDVTEAFF
CDR3nt: TGTGCCAGCAGCTCAGGGACATCGGATGTGACTGAAGCTTTCTTT

d_gene: -
v_gene: TRBV12-3/TRBV12-4
j_gene: TRBJ2-2
abundance: many
CDR3aa: CASSLTQNTGELFF
CDR3nt: TGTGCCAGCAGTTTAACCCAGAACACCGGGGAGCTGTTTTTT

d_gene: TRBD1
v_gene: TRBV28
j_gene: TRBJ1-1
abundance: many
CDR3aa: CASSLGGGPAFF
CDR3nt: TGTGCCAGCAGCTTGGGAGGGGGCCCCGCTTTCTTT

d_gene: TRBD2
v_gene: TRBV6-5
j_gene: TRBJ2-5
abundance: many
CDR3aa: CASRALAGKETQYF
CDR3nt: TGTGCCAGCAGGGCACTAGCGGGAAAAGAGACCCAGTACTTC

d_gene: -
v_gene: TRBV12-3/TRBV12-4
j_gene: TRBJ1-1
abundance: many
CDR3aa: CASGLGHTEAFF
CDR3nt: TGTGCCAGCGGGCTAGGACACACTGAAGCTTTCTTT

d_gene: -
v_gene: TRBV28
j_gene: TRBJ2-2
abundance: many
CDR3aa: CASSPGGRDTGELFF
CDR3nt: TGTGCCAGCAGCCCCGGGGGCAGGGACACCGGGGAGCTGTTTTTT

d_gene: -
v_gene: TRBV6-1
j_gene: TRBJ2-4
abundance: many
CDR3aa: CASSEMIAKNIQYF
CDR3nt: TGTGCCAGCAGTGAAATGATAGCCAAAAACATTCAGTACTTC

d_gene: -
v_gene: TRBV7-2
j_gene: TRBJ1-1
abundance: many
CDR3aa: CAAEEGTLMNTEAFF
CDR3nt: TGTGCCGCGGAGGAGGGGACTCTGATGAACACTGAAGCTTTCTTT

d_gene: -
v_gene: TRBV28
j_gene: TRBJ2-5
abundance: many
CDR3aa: CASRRRQETQYF
CDR3nt: TGTGCCAGCAGGAGGAGGCAAGAGACCCAGTACTTC

d_gene: -
v_gene: TRBV12-3/TRBV12-4
j_gene: TRBJ2-7
abundance: many
CDR3aa: CASSSGGQGTYEQYF
CDR3nt: TGTGCCAGCAGTTCCGGGGGTCAGGGTACTTACGAGCAGTACTTC

d_gene: -
v_gene: TRBV19
j_gene: TRBJ1-5
abundance: many
CDR3aa: CASSAQDISNQPQHF
CDR3nt: TGTGCCAGTAGTGCCCAGGACATTAGCAATCAGCCCCAGCATTTT

d_gene: -
v_gene: TRBV6-5
j_gene: TRBJ2-5
abundance: many
CDR3aa: CASSYRERETQYF
CDR3nt: TGTGCCAGCAGTTACAGAGAGCGGGAGACCCAGTACTTC

d_gene: -
v_gene: TRBV5-6
j_gene: TRBJ2-5
abundance: many
CDR3aa: CASSQWTAWEETQYF
CDR3nt: TGTGCCAGCAGCCAGTGGACAGCTTGGGAGGAGACCCAGTACTTC

d_gene: TRBD1
v_gene: TRBV28
j_gene: TRBJ1-2
abundance: once
CDR3aa: CASSTTGAVANYGDTF
CDR3nt: TGTGCCAGCAGTACAACAGGGGCGGTAGCTAACTATGGCGACACCTTC

d_gene: TRBD1
v_gene: TRBV9
j_gene: TRBJ1-1
abundance: -
CDR3aa: CASSVDRTNTEAFF
CDR3nt: TGTGCCAGCAGCGTGGACAGGACGAACACTGAAGCTTTCTTT

d_gene: -
v_gene: TRBV5-1
j_gene: TRBJ1-1
abundance: many
CDR3aa: CASSPAQPTATEAFF
CDR3nt: TGCGCCAGCAGCCCGGCCCAACCCACGGCGACTGAAGCTTTCTTT

d_gene: TRBD1
v_gene: TRBV29-1
j_gene: TRBJ2-7
abundance: -
CDR3aa: CSVYGTGNSYEQYF
CDR3nt: TGCAGTGTTTACGGGACAGGGAACTCCTACGAGCAGTACTTC

d_gene: -
v_gene: TRBV28
j_gene: TRBJ1-2
abundance: -
CDR3aa: CATEDSKNYGYTF
CDR3nt: TGTGCCACTGAAGACTCAAAAAACTATGGCTACACCTTC

d_gene: -
v_gene: TRBV4-1
j_gene: TRBJ1-3
abundance: few
CDR3aa: CASSQAGGSGNTIYF
CDR3nt: TGCGCCAGCAGCCAAGCGGGAGGGAGTGGAAACACCATATATTTT

d_gene: -
v_gene: TRBV5-1
j_gene: TRBJ1-1
abundance: -
CDR3aa: CASSGGQGLGTEAFF
CDR3nt: TGCGCCAGCAGCGGGGGTCAGGGGTTGGGTACTGAAGCTTTCTTT

d_gene: -
v_gene: TRBV20-1
j_gene: TRBJ1-5
abundance: many
CDR3aa: CSAREIQGVGNQPQHF
CDR3nt: TGCAGTGCTAGAGAGATCCAGGGTGTAGGCAATCAGCCCCAGCATTTT

d_gene: TRBD1
v_gene: TRBV18
j_gene: TRBJ1-1
abundance: few
CDR3aa: CASSRTGKVLATEAFF
CDR3nt: TGTGCCAGCTCACGGACAGGGAAGGTTTTGGCCACTGAAGCTTTCTTT

d_gene: TRBD1
v_gene: TRBV28
j_gene: TRBJ2-7
abundance: few
CDR3aa: CASSLAGQGFEQYF
CDR3nt: TGTGCCAGCAGTTTAGCGGGACAGGGGTTCGAGCAGTACTTC

d_gene: -
v_gene: TRBV12-3/TRBV12-4
j_gene: TRBJ1-3
abundance: many
CDR3aa: CASSFGRGRFYSGNTIYF
CDR3nt: TGTGCCAGCAGTTTTGGGCGTGGCCGCTTCTACTCTGGAAACACCATATATTTT

d_gene: TRBD1
v_gene: TRBV28
j_gene: TRBJ1-5
abundance: -
CDR3aa: CATHPSGQGNQPQHF
CDR3nt: TGTGCCACCCACCCATCGGGACAGGGTAATCAGCCCCAGCATTTT

d_gene: -
v_gene: TRBV11-2
j_gene: TRBJ2-5
abundance: many
CDR3aa: CASSLEYSGRETQYF
CDR3nt: TGTGCCAGCAGCTTAGAGTACTCGGGGAGGGAGACCCAGTACTTC

d_gene: -
v_gene: TRBV27
j_gene: TRBJ1-2
abundance: many
CDR3aa: CASSLWGGEYGYTF
CDR3nt: TGTGCCAGCAGTTTATGGGGAGGGGAGTATGGCTACACCTTC

d_gene: -
v_gene: TRBV12-3/TRBV12-4
j_gene: TRBJ2-5
abundance: few
CDR3aa: CASSNFWGDQETKYF
CDR3nt: TGTGCCAGCAGCAACTTTTGGGGGGACCAAGAGACCAAGTACTTC

d_gene: -
v_gene: TRBV6-1
j_gene: TRBJ1-3
abundance: many
CDR3aa: CASSVGAAGGYGNTIYF
CDR3nt: TGTGCCAGCAGTGTCGGAGCGGCAGGAGGGTATGGAAACACCATATATTTT

d_gene: -
v_gene: TRBV24-1
j_gene: TRBJ1-5
abundance: once
CDR3aa: CATSLGVGGGQPQHF
CDR3nt: TGTGCCACCAGTCTCGGCGTCGGGGGAGGCCAGCCCCAGCATTTT

d_gene: TRBD1
v_gene: TRBV6-5
j_gene: TRBJ2-7
abundance: -
CDR3aa: CASSYGSGGLYEQYF
CDR3nt: TGTGCCAGCAGTTACGGGTCAGGGGGTCTATACGAGCAGTACTTC

d_gene: -
v_gene: TRBV29-1
j_gene: TRBJ1-1
abundance: many
CDR3aa: CSVNRVGLGTEAFF
CDR3nt: TGCAGCGTTAACAGGGTGGGATTGGGCACTGAAGCTTTCTTT

d_gene: TRBD1
v_gene: TRBV6-1
j_gene: TRBJ2-7
abundance: -
CDR3aa: CASSEGTGAPYEQYF
CDR3nt: TGTGCCAGCAGCGAGGGGACAGGGGCCCCCTACGAGCAGTACTTC

d_gene: TRBD1
v_gene: TRBV19
j_gene: TRBJ1-4
abundance: few
CDR3aa: CASSPDRAQPTGEKLFF
CDR3nt: TGTGCCAGTAGCCCCGACAGGGCCCAGCCGACGGGCGAAAAACTGTTTTTT

d_gene: -
v_gene: TRBV4-1
j_gene: TRBJ1-5
abundance: few
CDR3aa: CASSQLGSNQPQHF
CDR3nt: TGCGCCAGCAGCCAATTGGGGAGCAATCAGCCCCAGCATTTT

d_gene: TRBD1
v_gene: TRBV12-3/TRBV12-4
j_gene: TRBJ2-5
abundance: few
CDR3aa: CASSIGTGKTQYF
CDR3nt: TGTGCCAGCAGTATAGGGACAGGCAAGACCCAGTACTTC

d_gene: -
v_gene: TRBV28
j_gene: TRBJ1-2
abundance: many
CDR3aa: CASMPEGRHYGYTF
CDR3nt: TGTGCCAGCATGCCGGAGGGACGCCACTATGGCTACACCTTC

d_gene: -
v_gene: TRBV28
j_gene: TRBJ2-7
abundance: many
CDR3aa: CASSQGGWDEQYF
CDR3nt: TGTGCCAGTTCGCAGGGGGGGTGGGACGAGCAGTACTTC

d_gene: TRBD1
v_gene: TRBV28
j_gene: TRBJ1-4
abundance: many
CDR3aa: CASSGTAVKLFF
CDR3nt: TGTGCCAGCTCCGGGACAGCTGTAAAACTGTTTTTT

d_gene: -
v_gene: TRBV6-1
j_gene: TRBJ1-2
abundance: many
CDR3aa: CASSEAPRGWNYGYTF
CDR3nt: TGTGCCAGCAGTGAAGCCCCTAGGGGGTGGAACTATGGCTACACCTTC